The entry that follows covers one T cell receptor beta chain sequence. The data were obtained in a study of blood T cell repertoires in COVID-19. CDR3 length: 16 amino acids. Trimming at V came to 5 bases and at J to 0 bases, leaving 9 bases not matched to a gene. Per germline, CDR1 MGHRA and CDR2 YSYEKL. The protocol was immunoSEQ multiplex PCR, while the TCRdb copy is restricted to in-frame clones and leaves out a portion. The table shows around 230,000 clones, with about 86% occurring only once. The rearrangement uses TRBV4-1 and TRBJ2-7; 8 bases map to TRBD1. This TCR derives from a woman aged 40 to 50 with acute COVID-19. Sequenced sample: PBMCs or T cells enriched from blood (not recorded which). CDR3 residues: CASSTNTGTGSYEQYF. CDR3 sequence (DNA): TGCGCCAGCAGCACAAACACCGGGACAGGCTCCTACGAGCAGTACTTC.